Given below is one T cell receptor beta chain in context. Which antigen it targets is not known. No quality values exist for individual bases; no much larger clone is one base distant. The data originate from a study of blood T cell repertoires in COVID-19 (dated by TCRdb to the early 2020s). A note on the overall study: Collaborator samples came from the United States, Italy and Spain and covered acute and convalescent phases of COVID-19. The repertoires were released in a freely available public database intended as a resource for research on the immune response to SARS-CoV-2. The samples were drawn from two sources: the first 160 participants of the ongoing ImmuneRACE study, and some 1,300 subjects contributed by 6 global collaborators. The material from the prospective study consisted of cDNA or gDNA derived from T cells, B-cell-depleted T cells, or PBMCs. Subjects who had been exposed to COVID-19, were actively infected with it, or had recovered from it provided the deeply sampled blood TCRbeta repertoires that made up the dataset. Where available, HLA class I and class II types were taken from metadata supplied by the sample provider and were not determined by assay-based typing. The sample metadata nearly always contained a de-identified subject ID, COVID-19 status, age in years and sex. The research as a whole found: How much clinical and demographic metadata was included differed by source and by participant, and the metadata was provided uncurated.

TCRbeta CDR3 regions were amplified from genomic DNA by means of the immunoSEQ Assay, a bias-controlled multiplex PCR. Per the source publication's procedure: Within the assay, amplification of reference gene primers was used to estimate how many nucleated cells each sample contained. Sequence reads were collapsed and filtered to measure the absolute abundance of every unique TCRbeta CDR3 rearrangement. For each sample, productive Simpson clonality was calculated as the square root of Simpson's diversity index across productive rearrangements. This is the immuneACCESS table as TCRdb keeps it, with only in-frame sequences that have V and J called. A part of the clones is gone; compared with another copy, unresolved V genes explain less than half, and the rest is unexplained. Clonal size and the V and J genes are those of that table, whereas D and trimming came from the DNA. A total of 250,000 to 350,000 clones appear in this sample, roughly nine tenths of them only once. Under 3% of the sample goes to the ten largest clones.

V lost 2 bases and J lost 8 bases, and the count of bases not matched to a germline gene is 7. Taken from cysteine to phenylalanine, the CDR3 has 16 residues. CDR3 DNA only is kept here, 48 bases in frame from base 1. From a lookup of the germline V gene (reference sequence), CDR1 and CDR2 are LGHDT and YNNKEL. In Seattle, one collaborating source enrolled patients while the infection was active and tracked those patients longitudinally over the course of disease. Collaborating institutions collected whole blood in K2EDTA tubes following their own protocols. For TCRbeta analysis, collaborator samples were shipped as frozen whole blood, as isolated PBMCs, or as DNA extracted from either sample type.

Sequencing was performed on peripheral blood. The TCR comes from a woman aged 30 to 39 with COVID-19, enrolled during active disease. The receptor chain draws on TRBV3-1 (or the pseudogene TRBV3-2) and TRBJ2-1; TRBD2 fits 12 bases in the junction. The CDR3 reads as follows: CASSQFPTSGSYEQFF. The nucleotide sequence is TGTGCCAGCAGCCAATTCCCGACTAGCGGGAGCTATGAGCAGTTCTTC.